The 22 T cell receptor beta chains presented below share a single source sample, sequenced in a study of cytomegalovirus exposure and HLA in healthy donors. Primers: 60 Vbeta forward and 13 Jbeta reverse. The method was immunoSEQ multiplex PCR; TCRdb's version includes in-frame clones alone and lacks a portion of them. The sample has about 89,000 clones, roughly 85% seen once. The sample taken for sequencing was PBMCs. The receptors originated from a man aged 40-49 years in good health and CMV-seropositive.

The chain joins TRBV6-6 to TRBJ2-5, with D unresolved. Per germline, CDR1 MNHNY and CDR2 SVGAGI (reference sequence). The CDR3 has 13 amino acids. The germline V and J ends were trimmed by 10 bases and 0 bases, with 12 bases remaining between them. The CDR3 spells CAIQRGNQETQYF. In nucleotides, the CDR3 is TGTGCCATTCAAAGAGGTAACCAAGAGACCCAGTACTTC.

This clone was observed a single time. The chain links TRBV10-1 to TRBJ2-7; 10 bases match TRBD1. The CDR3 covers 14 residues. V trimming: 7 bases; J trimming: 6 bases; junction bases outside the gene matches: 9. Germline CDR1 reads WNHNN; CDR2 reads SYGVQD (reference sequence). CDR3 DNA sequence: TGCGCCAGCATGAAGGACAGGGGGTCATGCGAGCAGTACTTC. This codes for CASMKDRGSCEQYF.

The rearrangement links TRBV5-1 to TRBJ2-1, with 11 bases that match TRBD1. Germline CDR1 is SGHRS and CDR2 is YFSETQ. The CDR3 consists of 15 residues. J was trimmed by 8 bases and V by 4 bases; bases with no gene match: 8. The CDR3 DNA sequence: TGCGCCAGCAGCCTCCGGGACAGGGGGTCGTATGAGCAGTTCTTC. Amino acid sequence: CASSLRDRGSYEQFF. The full variable domain, with the rest looked up from reference TRBV5-1 and TRBJ2-1, is KAGVTQTPRYLIKTRGQQVTLSCSPISGHRSVSWYQQTPGQGLQFLFEYFSETQRNKGNFPGRFSGRQFSNSRSEMNVSTLELGDSALYLCASSLRDRGSYEQFFGPGTRLTVL.

This rearrangement joins TRBV27 to TRBJ2-5; weak D call: TRBD1 (5 bases). Trimming stripped 6 bases from V and 3 bases from J, with 17 bases between. Germline V gene lookup returns CDR1 MNHEY and CDR2 SMNVEV (reference sequence). The CDR3 has 15 amino acids. The CDR3 spells CASSTLVLGEETQYF. CDR3 coding DNA: TGTGCCAGCAGCACCCTGGTGCTAGGGGAAGAGACCCAGTACTTC.

The chain recombines TRBV13 with TRBJ2-5, with TRBD2 matching 8 bases. The CDR3 runs to 15 residues. Germline V gives CDR1 PRHDT, CDR2 FYEKMQ (reference sequence). The junction had 8 bases not matched to a gene; V was cut back by 3 bases and J by 5 bases. CDR3 DNA: TGTGCCAGCAGCTTTTTAAGCGGGAGTAAGGAGACCCAGTACTTC. Its translation is CASSFLSGSKETQYF.

V gene TRBV28 combines with J gene TRBJ1-2; 8 bases are a match to TRBD1. CDR1 MDHEN and CDR2 SYDVKM come from the germline V gene. The CDR3 length is 13 residues. The V and J ends lost 6 bases and 7 bases, in that order; junction bases with no gene match: 7. CDR3 sequence: CASSSGTGGGYTF. DNA of the CDR3: TGTGCCAGCAGCTCCGGGACAGGAGGTGGCTACACCTTC.

The chain combines TRBV28 with TRBJ2-1; D not certain. The germline gives CDR1 MDHEN, CDR2 SYDVKM. The CDR3 runs 12 residues. V was shortened by 4 bases and J by 4 bases, with 5 bases between the two germline ends. CDR3 amino acids: CASSSQYNEQFF. For the CDR3, the DNA is TGTGCCAGCAGTTCCCAGTACAATGAGCAGTTCTTC.

V and J are TRBV9 and TRBJ2-1, with 8 nucleotides matching TRBD2. V shed 3 bases and J 4 bases; nucleotides not matched to a gene: 12. This CDR3 has 17 residues. Germline CDR1 SGDLS, CDR2 YYNGEE. The CDR3 is CASSASNVLAVYNEQFF. Written as DNA, the CDR3 is TGTGCCAGCAGCGCGAGTAATGTACTAGCGGTTTACAATGAGCAGTTCTTC. Looking up the rest from reference TRBV9 and TRBJ2-1 gives the full variable domain: DSGVTQTPKHLITATGQRVTLRCSPRSGDLSVYWYQQSLDQGLQFLIQYYNGEERAKGNILERFSAQQFPDLHSELNLSSLELGDSALYFCASSASNVLAVYNEQFFGPGTRLTVL.

This clone occurred a few times. The chain carries TRBV2 and TRBJ1-1; perhaps TRBD1 as D (5 bases). V lost 2 bases, J lost 1 base, and 5 bases lay in between. This CDR3 is 13 amino acids long. Per germline, CDR1 SNHLY and CDR2 FYNNEI. This CDR3 reads CASSEQGNTEAFF. The CDR3 region has the DNA TGTGCCAGCAGTGAACAGGGGAACACTGAAGCTTTCTTT.

The chain carries TRBV7-3 and TRBJ2-5; 13 bases are a match to TRBD2. From germline, CDR1 is SGHTA and CDR2 FQGTGA. Trimming removed 1 base from V and 0 bases from J; junction bases left unmatched: 5. CDR3 length: 18 amino acids. This chain's CDR3 is CASSLNPLAGGDQETQYF. The DNA for the CDR3 is TGTGCCAGCAGCTTAAATCCACTAGCGGGGGGGGACCAAGAGACCCAGTACTTC.

The chain is built from TRBV6-1 and TRBJ2-7; 7 bases are shared with TRBD1. The germline gives CDR1 MNHNS, CDR2 SASEGT. Losses at the gene ends were 6 bases for V and 0 bases for J; bases not matched to a gene: 5. The CDR3 length is 14 residues. CDR3 bases: TGTGCCAGCAGGCCGACAGGGAGCTCCTACGAGCAGTACTTC. Amino acid sequence: CASRPTGSSYEQYF.

V gene TRBV7-6 combines with J gene TRBJ2-3; D is uncertain. Germline V gene lookup returns CDR1 SGHVS and CDR2 FNYEAQ. The CDR3 loop spans 13 amino acids. The V end was cut by 7 bases, the J end by 11 bases, with 19 bases between. The DNA for the CDR3 is TGTGCCAGCACCACTGGAGCTAGTGGTCTGCAGTATTTT. It translates to CASTTGASGLQYF.

V usage is TRBV19 and J usage is TRBJ2-7; 12 nucleotides align to TRBD1. This CDR3 comprises 17 residues. Per germline, CDR1 LNHDA and CDR2 SQIVND (reference sequence). J was trimmed by 0 bases and V by 6 bases; bases with no gene match: 9. CDR3 sequence reads: CASSAGTGGLSSYEQYF. Written as DNA, the CDR3 is TGTGCCAGTAGCGCCGGGACAGGGGGCCTTAGCTCCTACGAGCAGTACTTC.

The chain has TRBV6-1 and TRBJ2-3; 9 nucleotides agree with TRBD1. This CDR3 is built from 15 residues. Germline CDR1 and CDR2: MNHNS and SASEGT. Unmatched junction bases numbered 5, after V lost 2 bases and J lost 5 bases. The DNA of the CDR3 is TGTGCCAGCAGTGAACAGGGACAGGGTTTAGATACGCAGTATTTT. Amino acid sequence: CASSEQGQGLDTQYF.

The chain has TRBV11-3 and TRBJ2-1; the match to TRBD1 covers 9 bases. The CDR3 runs to 13 residues. In germline, CDR1 is SGHNT, CDR2 YENEEA. With 1 base clipped from V and 9 bases from J, the junction kept 1 base outside the gene matches. The CDR3 DNA reads TGTGCCAGCAGCTTAGCGGGACAGGGTGAGCAGTTCTTC. It yields the protein CASSLAGQGEQFF.

The rearrangement links TRBV6-1 to TRBJ1-3; D uncertain. Trimming cost V 4 bases and J 0 bases, with 4 bases left between them. The CDR3 is 13 amino acids. Germline loops: CDR1 MNHNS, CDR2 SASEGT. This chain's CDR3 is CASSAVSGNTIYF. The CDR3, as DNA: TGTGCCAGCAGTGCGGTCTCTGGAAACACCATATATTTT.

This clone was seen once. V gene TRBV6-5 combines with J gene TRBJ2-7; the D gene is possibly TRBD1 (7 bases). Deletions cut 9 bases from V and 5 bases from J, with 17 bases between. The CDR3 has 13 residues. From germline, CDR1 is MNHEY and CDR2 SVGAGI. CDR3 protein: CASRFRGEDEQYF. The CDR3 region has the DNA TGTGCCAGTCGGTTCAGGGGGGAGGACGAGCAGTACTTC.

This chain links TRBV2 with TRBJ2-3; 7 bases align to TRBD1. V was pared by 11 bases and J by 0 bases, with 8 bases of the junction left unmatched. CDR1 and CDR2 from the germline V gene are SNHLY and FYNNEI. The CDR3 is made up of 14 amino acids. CDR3 coding DNA: TGTGCCTCGTTACCGGGACAGAGCACAGATACGCAGTATTTT. Amino acids: CASLPGQSTDTQYF.

The V call is TRBV11-2, the J call TRBJ1-5, with D uncertain. The CDR3 consists of 14 residues. In germline, CDR1 is SGHAT, CDR2 FQNNGV. The V end was cut by 3 bases, the J end by 2 bases, with 8 bases between. The DNA of the CDR3 is TGTGCCAGCAGCTTGAGCCAGGGCAATCAGCCCCAGCATTTT. It is translated as CASSLSQGNQPQHF.

This clone was seen only once. The chain has TRBV7-2 and TRBJ2-5, with no clear D. The CDR3 is 13 amino acids. Germline V lookup: CDR1 SGHTA, CDR2 FQGNSA. V lost 3 bases and J 3 bases, leaving 8 bases between the germline ends. In DNA form, the CDR3 reads TGTGCCAGCAGCTTCTCAGCGAAAGAGACCCAGTACTTC. As protein: CASSFSAKETQYF.

The V gene is TRBV29-1, the J gene TRBJ2-5; 9 positions match TRBD1. V dropped 4 bases and J dropped 4; count of bases not matched to a gene: 4. CDR1 is SQVTM, CDR2 ANQGSEA, per germline. This CDR3 region has 13 residues. The CDR3 nucleotides are TGCAGCGTTGGGGGACAGGGACTAGAGACCCAGTACTTC. As protein: CSVGGQGLETQYF.

This chain uses TRBV25-1 with TRBJ2-1, with 8 bases identical to TRBD1. There are 15 residues in the CDR3. Trimming at V came to 8 bases and at J to 4 bases, leaving 10 bases not matched to a gene. Germline V gene lookup returns CDR1 MGHDK and CDR2 SYGVNS. CDR3 in amino acids: CASGMEDRVYNEQFF. In DNA form, the CDR3 reads TGTGCCAGCGGAATGGAGGACAGGGTTTACAATGAGCAGTTCTTC. Combining the CDR3 with reference TRBV25-1 and TRBJ2-1 gives the whole variable domain EADIYQTPRYLVIGTGKKITLECSQTMGHDKMYWYQQDPGMELHLIHYSYGVNSTEKGDLSSESTVSRIRTEHFPLTLESARPSHTSQYLCASGMEDRVYNEQFFGPGTRLTVL.